Following are 2 T cell receptor beta chains from one sample sequenced in a study of T cells in Graves' hyperthyroidism and ophthalmopathy. Researchers amplified the TCR beta CDR3 regions from RNA transcripts. During a first-round RT-PCR of the TCR CDR3, the HTBI primer set was used. One entry per CDR3 protein results from TCRdb running MiXCR on the multiplex PCR reads. The top ten hold around a third of the sample, which has hundreds of thousands of distinct CDR3 sequences, 35% seen once. Sequencing input: blood. The receptor set was obtained from a woman aged 40 to 50 with Graves' hyperthyroidism.

V usage is TRBV12-3 or TRBV12-4 and J usage is TRBJ2-5; TRBD1 or TRBD2 may be the D gene (5 bases each). The CDR3 extends over 12 amino acids. V lost 8 bases to trimming and J lost 5 bases, with 12 bases between them. The chain's CDR3 is CASGAGSETQYF. DNA for the CDR3: TGTGCCAGCGGGGCGGGTAGTGAGACCCAGTACTTC.

Points on this clonotype: Compared with germline, one end of the junction differs, possibly owing to a read error. V gene TRBV24-1 combines with J gene TRBJ2-7, with D tentatively TRBD1 or TRBD2 (5 bases each). The germline V gene encodes CDR1 KGHDR and CDR2 SFDVKD. The CDR3 sequence is 14 residues long. Here the CDR3 reads CASSLFGGSYEQYF. CDR3 coding DNA: TGTGCCAGCAGTTTATTTGGGGGATCCTACGAGCAGTACTTC.